The text below deals with one T cell receptor beta chain. Its cognate antigen is unknown. The input for each TCR library was 3500 ng of total RNA. With the 5' RACE reads reprocessed, TCRdb shows one record per CDR3 protein and no DNA. The sample holds over 350,000 distinct CDR3 sequences. Skipping T cell sorting, the study isolated total RNA directly from whole blood. The sample is drawn from a study of monozygotic twins with inflammatory bowel disease. The CDR3 is 12 residues long. Germline values: CDR1 SQVTM, CDR2 ANQGSEA. Findings and caveats of the study: Comparison of concordant versus discordant twins revealed no difference in repertoire similarity, possibly due to limited power.

The receptor was isolated from a human donor with ulcerative colitis or Crohn's disease, or a healthy co-twin of an affected twin (not recorded which). The sample comprised blood. V and J are TRBV29-1 and TRBJ1-2; with no DNA, the TCRdb D assignment of TRBD1 cannot be verified. The CDR3 spells CSVEGGVYGYTF.